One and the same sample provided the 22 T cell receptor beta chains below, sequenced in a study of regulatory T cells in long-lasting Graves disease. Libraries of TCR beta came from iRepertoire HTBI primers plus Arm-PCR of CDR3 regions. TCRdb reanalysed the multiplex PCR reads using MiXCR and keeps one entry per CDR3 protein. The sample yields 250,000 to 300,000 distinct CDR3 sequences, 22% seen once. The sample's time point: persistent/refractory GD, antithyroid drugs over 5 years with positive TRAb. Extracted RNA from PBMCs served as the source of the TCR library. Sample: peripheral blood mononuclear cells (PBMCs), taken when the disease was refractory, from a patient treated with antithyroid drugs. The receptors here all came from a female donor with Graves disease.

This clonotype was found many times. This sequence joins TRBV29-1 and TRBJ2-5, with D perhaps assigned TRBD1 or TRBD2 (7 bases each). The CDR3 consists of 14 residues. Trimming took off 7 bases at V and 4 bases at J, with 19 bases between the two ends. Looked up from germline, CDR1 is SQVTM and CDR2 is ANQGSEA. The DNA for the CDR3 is TGCAGCGCACTTACCCGCAGGGGGGGAGAGACCCAGTACTTC. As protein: CSALTRRGGETQYF.

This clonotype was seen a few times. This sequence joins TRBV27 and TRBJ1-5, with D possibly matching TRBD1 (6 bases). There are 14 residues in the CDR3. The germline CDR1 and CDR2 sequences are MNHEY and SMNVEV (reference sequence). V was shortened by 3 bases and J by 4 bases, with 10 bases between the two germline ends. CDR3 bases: TGTGCCAGCAGTTTCTCCAGGGGAAATCAGCCCCAGCATTTT. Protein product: CASSFSRGNQPQHF.

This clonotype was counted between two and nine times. The CDR3 DNA follows: TGCAGTGCTAAGCCGGGACAGGGGTACGAGCAGTACTTC. Protein product: CSAKPGQGYEQYF. This chain links TRBV20-1 with TRBJ2-7; 10 nucleotides match TRBD1. V dropped 4 bases and J dropped 4; count of bases not matched to a gene: 4. This CDR3 has 13 amino acids. In germline, CDR1 is DFQATT, CDR2 SNEGSKA (reference sequence).

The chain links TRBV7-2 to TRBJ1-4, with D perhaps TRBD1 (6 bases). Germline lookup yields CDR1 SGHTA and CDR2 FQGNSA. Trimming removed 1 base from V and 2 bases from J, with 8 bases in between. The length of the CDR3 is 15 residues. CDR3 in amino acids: CASSLVGGTNEKLFF. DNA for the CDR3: TGTGCCAGCAGCTTAGTAGGGGGGACTAATGAAAAACTGTTTTTT.

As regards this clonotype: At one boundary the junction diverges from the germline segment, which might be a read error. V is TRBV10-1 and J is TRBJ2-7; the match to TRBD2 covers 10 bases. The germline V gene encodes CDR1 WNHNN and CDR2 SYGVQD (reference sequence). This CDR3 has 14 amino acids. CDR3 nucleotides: TGTGCCACCCAAGAAGCGGGGGGGACCTACGAGCAGTACTTC. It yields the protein CATQEAGGTYEQYF.

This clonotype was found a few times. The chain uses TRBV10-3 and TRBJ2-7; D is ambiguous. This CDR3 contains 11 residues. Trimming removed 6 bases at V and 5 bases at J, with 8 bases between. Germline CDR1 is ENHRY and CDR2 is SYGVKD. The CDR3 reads CAIRAWDEQYF. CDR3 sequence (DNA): TGTGCCATCAGAGCCTGGGACGAGCAGTACTTC.

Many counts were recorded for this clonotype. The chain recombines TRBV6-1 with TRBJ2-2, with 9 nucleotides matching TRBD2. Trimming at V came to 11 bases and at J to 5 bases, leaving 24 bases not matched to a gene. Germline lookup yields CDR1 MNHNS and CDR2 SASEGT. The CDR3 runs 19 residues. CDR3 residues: CASRGRRVAGDVWTGELFF. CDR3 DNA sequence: TGTGCCTCACGGGGGCGCAGGGTAGCGGGAGACGTATGGACCGGGGAGCTGTTTTTT.

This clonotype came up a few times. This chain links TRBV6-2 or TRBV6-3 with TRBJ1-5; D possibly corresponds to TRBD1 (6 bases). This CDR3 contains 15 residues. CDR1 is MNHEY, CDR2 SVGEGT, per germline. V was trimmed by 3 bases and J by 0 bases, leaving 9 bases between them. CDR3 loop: CASSYDRYSNQPQHF. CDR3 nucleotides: TGTGCCAGCAGTTATGACAGGTATAGCAATCAGCCCCAGCATTTT.

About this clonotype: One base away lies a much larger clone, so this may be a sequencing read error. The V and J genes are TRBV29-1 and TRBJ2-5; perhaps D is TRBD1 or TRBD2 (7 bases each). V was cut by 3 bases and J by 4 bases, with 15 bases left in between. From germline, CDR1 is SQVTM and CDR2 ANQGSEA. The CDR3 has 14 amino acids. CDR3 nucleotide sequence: TGCAGCGTTGATACGTGGGAGGGGGCAGAGACCCAGTACTTC. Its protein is CSVDTWEGAETQYF.

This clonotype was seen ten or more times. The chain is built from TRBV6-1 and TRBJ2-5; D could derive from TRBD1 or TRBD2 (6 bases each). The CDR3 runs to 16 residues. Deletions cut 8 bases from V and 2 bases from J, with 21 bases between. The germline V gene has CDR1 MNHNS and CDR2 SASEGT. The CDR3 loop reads CASATTSEGGQETQYF. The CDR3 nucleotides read TGTGCCAGCGCGACAACCTCAGAGGGGGGACAAGAGACCCAGTACTTC.

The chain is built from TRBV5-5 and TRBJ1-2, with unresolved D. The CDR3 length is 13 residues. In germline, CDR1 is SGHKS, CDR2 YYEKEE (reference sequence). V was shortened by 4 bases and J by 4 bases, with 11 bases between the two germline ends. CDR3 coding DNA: TGTGCCAGCAGCCCCGTGCAGAGCTATGGCTACACCTTC. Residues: CASSPVQSYGYTF.

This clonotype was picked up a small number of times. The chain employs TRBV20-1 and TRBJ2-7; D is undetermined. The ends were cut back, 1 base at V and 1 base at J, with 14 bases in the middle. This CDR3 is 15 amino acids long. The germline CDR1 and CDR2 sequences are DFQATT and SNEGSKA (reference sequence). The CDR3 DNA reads TGCAGTGCTAGAGGATTTGGCCGGTCTTCCTACGAGCAGTACTTC. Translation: CSARGFGRSSYEQYF.

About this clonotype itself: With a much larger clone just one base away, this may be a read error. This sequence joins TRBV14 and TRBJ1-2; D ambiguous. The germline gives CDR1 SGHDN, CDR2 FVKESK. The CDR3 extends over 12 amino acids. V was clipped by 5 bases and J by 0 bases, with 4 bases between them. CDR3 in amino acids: CASSGANYGYTF. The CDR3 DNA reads TGTGCCAGCAGCGGGGCTAACTATGGCTACACCTTC.

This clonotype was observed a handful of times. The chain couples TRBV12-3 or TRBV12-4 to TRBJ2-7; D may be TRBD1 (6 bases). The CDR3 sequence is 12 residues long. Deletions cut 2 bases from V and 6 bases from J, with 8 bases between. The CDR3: CASSLLRGEQYF. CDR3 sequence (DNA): TGTGCCAGCAGTTTACTCAGGGGCGAGCAGTACTTC.

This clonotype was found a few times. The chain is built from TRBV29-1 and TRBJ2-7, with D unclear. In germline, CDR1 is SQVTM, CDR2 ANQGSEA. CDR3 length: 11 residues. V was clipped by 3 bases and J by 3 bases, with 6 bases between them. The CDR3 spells CSVDTGYEQYF. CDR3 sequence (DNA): TGCAGCGTTGATACGGGCTACGAGCAGTACTTC.

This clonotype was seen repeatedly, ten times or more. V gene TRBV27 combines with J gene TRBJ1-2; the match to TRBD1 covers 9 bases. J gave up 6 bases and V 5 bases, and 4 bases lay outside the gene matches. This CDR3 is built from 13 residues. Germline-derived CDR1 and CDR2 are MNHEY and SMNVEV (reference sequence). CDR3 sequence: CASSQRTGDGYTF. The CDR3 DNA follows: TGTGCCAGCAGTCAGAGGACAGGGGATGGCTACACCTTC.

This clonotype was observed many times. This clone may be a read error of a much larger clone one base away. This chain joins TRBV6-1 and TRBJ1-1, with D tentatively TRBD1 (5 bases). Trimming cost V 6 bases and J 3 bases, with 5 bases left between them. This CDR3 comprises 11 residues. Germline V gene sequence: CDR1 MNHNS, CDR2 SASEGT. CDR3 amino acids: CASRGDTEAFF. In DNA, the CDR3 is TGTGCCAGCAGGGGGGACACTGAAGCTTTCTTT.

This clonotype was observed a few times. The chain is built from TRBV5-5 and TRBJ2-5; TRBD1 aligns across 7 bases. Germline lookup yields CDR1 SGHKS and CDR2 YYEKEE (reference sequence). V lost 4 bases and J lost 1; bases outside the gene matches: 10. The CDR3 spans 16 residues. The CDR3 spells CASSIGTATIQETQYF. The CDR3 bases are TGTGCCAGCAGCATCGGGACAGCGACGATCCAAGAGACCCAGTACTTC.

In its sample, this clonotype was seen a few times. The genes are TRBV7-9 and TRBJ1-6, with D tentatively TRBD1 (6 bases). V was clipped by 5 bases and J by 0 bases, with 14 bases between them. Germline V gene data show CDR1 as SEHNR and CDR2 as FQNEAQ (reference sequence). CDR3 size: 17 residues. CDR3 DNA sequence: TGTGCCAGCAGCCACCGGGGGCTAAGCTCCTATAATTCACCCCTCCACTTT. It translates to CASSHRGLSSYNSPLHF.

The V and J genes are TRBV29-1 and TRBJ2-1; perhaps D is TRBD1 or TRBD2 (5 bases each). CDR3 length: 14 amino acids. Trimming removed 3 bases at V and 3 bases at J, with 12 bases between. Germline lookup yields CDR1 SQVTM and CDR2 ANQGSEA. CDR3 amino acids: CSVDPGRRYNEQFF. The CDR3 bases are TGCAGCGTTGATCCGGGACGACGCTACAATGAGCAGTTCTTC.

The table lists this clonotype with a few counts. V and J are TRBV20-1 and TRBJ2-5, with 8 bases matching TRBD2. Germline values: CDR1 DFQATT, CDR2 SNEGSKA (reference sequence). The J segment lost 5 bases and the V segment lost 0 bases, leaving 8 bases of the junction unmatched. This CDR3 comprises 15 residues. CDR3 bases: TGCAGTGCTAGAGATGGCGGGGGGAGGGGGGAGACCCAGTACTTC. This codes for CSARDGGGRGETQYF.

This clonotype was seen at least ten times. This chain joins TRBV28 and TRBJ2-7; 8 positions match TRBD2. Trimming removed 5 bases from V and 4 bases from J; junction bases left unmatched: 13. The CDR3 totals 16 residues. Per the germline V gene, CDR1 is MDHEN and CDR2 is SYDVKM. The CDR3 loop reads CASSNHRGTSIYEQYF. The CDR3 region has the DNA TGTGCCAGCAGTAATCATCGAGGGACTAGTATATACGAGCAGTACTTC. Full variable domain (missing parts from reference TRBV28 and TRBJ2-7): DVKVTQSSRYLVKRTGEKVFLECVQDMDHENMFWYRQDPGLGLRLIYFSYDVKMKEKGDIPEGYSVSREKKERFSLILESASTNQTSMYLCASSNHRGTSIYEQYFGPGTRLTVT.